This T cell receptor (beta chain) was documented in a study of tumor-infiltrating lymphocytes in primary liver carcinoma. Across the study: Each participant had primary liver carcinoma, and surgical resection was the treatment. Broader study findings: The study found tumor-adjacent and tumor-blood pairs overlapped less than tumor region pairs.

This CDR3 is 13 amino acids long. The V gene's germline CDR1 is SGHAT and CDR2 FQNNGV. Trimming at V came to 5 bases and at J to 6 bases, leaving 5 bases not matched to a gene. The blood RNA (from unsorted whole blood) was obtained, and germline DNA was also extracted. There were only treatment-naive patients, all with chronic HBV infection. A note on this clonotype: Its antigen remains unidentified.

The authors made TCR beta cDNA from 400 to 550 ng total RNA with a constant-region primer. ARM-PCR was slightly modified, and three nested multiplex PCR rounds with it gave rise to the TCR beta libraries. The two initial PCR rounds, about 9 cycles each, used TRBV1-TRBV30 forward and C-beta reverse primers. TCRdb called the multiplex PCR reads again in MiXCR, with one record for every CDR3 protein. The profile shows about 200,000 distinct CDR3 sequences, around 60% of them singletons. This receptor was taken from a woman aged 60 to 75 with primary liver carcinoma and hepatitis B virus infection. The chain uses TRBV11-2 and TRBJ2-3; the match to TRBD2 covers 7 bases. Material for sequencing was peripheral blood. CDR3 DNA sequence: TGTGCCAGCAGCCTGAGCGGGATTGATACGCAGTATTTT. As protein: CASSLSGIDTQYF.